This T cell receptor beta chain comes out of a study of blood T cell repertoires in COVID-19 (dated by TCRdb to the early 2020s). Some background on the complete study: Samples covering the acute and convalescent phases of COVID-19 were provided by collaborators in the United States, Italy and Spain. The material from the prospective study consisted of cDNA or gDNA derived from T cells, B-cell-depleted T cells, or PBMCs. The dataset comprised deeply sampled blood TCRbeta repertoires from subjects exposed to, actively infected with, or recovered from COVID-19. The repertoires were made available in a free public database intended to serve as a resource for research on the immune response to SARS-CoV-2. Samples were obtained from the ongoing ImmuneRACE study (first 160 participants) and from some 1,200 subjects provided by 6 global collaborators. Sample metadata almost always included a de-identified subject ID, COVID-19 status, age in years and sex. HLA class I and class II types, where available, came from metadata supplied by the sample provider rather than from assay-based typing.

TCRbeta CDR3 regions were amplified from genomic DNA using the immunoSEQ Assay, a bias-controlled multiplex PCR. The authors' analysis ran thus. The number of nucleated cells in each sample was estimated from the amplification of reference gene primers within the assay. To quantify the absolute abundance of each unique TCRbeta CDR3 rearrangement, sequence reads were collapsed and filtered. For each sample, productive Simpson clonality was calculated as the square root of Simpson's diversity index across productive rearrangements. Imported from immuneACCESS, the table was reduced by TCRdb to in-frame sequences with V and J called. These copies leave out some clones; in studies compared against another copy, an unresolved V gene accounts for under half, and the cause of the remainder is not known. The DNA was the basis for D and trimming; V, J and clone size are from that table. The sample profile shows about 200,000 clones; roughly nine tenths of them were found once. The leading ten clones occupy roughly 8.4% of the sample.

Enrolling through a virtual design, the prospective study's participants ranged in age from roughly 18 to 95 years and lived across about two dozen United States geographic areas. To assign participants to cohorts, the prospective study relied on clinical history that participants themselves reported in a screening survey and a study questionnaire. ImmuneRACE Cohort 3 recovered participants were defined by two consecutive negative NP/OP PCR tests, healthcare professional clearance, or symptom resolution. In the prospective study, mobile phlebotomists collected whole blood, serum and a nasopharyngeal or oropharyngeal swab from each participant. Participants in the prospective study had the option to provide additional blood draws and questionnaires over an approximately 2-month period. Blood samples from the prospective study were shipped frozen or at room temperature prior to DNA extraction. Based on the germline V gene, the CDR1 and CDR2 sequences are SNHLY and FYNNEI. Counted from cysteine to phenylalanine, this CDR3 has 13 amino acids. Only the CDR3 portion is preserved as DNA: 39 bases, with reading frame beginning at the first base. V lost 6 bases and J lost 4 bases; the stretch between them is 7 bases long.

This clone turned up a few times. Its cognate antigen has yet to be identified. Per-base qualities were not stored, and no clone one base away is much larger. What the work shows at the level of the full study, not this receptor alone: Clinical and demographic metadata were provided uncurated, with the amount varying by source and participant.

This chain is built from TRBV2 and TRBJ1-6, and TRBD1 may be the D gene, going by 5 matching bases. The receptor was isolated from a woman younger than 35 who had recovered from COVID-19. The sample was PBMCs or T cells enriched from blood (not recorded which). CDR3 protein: CASRGGYNSPLHF. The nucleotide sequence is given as TGTGCCAGCAGGGGGGGTTATAATTCACCCCTCCACTTT.